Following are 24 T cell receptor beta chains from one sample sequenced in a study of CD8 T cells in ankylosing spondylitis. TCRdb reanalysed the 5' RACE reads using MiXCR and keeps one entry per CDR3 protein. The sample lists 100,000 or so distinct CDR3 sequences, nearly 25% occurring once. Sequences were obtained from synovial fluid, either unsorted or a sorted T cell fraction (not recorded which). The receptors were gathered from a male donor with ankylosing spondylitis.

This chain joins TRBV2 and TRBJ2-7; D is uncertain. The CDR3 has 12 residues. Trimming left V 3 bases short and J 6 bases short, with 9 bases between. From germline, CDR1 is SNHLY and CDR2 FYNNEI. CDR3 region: CASSEARVEQYF. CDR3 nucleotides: TGTGCCAGCAGTGAGGCTAGAGTCGAGCAGTACTTC.

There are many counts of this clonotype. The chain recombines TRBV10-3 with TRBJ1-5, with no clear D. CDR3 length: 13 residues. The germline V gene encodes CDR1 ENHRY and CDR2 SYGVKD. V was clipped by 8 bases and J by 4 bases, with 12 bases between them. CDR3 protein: CAIGRGTNQPQHF. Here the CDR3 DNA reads TGTGCCATCGGCCGGGGAACGAATCAGCCCCAGCATTTT.

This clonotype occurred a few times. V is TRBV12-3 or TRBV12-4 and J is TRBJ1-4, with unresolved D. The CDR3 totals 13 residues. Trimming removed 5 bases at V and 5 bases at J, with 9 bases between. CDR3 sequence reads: CASSRRKNEKLFF. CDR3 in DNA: TGTGCCAGCAGTCGACGAAAGAATGAAAAACTGTTTTTT.

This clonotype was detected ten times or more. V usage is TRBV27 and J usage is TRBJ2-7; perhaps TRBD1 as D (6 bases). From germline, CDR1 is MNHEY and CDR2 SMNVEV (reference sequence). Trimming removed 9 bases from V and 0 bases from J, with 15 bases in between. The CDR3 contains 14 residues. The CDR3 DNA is TGTGCCAGGCGCCGGGACACCAGCTCCTACGAGCAGTACGTC. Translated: CARRRDTSSYEQYV.

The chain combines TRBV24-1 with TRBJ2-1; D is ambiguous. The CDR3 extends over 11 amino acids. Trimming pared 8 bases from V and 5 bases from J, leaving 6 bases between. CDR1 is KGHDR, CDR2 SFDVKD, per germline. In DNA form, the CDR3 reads TGTGCCACCAACTTAAACAATGAGCAGTTCTTC. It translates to CATNLNNEQFF.

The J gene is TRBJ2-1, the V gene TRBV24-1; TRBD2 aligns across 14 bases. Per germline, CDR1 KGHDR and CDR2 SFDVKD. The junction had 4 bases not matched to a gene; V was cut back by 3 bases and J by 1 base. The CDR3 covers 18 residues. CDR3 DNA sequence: TGTGCCACCAGTGATCCGGGACTAGCGGGAGATTCCTACAATGAGCAGTTCTTC. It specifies CATSDPGLAGDSYNEQFF.

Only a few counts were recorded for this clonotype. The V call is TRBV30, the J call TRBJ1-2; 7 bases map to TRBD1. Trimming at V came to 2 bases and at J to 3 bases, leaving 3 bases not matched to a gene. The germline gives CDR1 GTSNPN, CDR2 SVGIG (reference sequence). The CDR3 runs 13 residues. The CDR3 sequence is CAWSFGTDYGYTF. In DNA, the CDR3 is TGTGCCTGGAGTTTCGGGACAGACTATGGCTACACCTTC.

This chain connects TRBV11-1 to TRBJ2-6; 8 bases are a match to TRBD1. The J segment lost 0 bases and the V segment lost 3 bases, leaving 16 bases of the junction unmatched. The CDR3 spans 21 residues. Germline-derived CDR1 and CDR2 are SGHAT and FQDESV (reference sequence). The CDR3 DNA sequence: TGTGCCAGCAGCTTGGACGTTCGGACAGGGTTACCCTACTCTGGGGCCAACGTCCTGACTTTC. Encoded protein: CASSLDVRTGLPYSGANVLTF.

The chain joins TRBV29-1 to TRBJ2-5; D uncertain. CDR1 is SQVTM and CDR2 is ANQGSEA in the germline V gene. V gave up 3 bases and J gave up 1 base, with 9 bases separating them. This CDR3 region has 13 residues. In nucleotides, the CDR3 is TGCAGCGTTGATCGGCCACGCCAAGAGACCCAGTACTTC. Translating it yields CSVDRPRQETQYF.

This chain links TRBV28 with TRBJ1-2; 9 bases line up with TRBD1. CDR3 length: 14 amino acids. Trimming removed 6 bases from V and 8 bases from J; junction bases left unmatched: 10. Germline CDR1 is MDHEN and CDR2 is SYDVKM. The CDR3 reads CASRMTGGLWGYTF. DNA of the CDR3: TGTGCCAGCAGAATGACAGGGGGTTTGTGGGGCTACACCTTC.

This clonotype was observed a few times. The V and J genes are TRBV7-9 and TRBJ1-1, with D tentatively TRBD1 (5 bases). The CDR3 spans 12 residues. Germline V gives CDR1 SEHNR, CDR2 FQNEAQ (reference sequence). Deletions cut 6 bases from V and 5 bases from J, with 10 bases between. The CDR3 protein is CASRSGRTEAFF. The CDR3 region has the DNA TGTGCCAGCAGGTCAGGGAGGACTGAAGCTTTCTTT.

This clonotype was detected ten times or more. DNA of the CDR3: TGTGCCAGCAGCCAGGGACAGGGCTTAGGGCAGTTCTTC. It codes for CASSQGQGLGQFF. V usage is TRBV11-2 and J usage is TRBJ2-1; 9 bases fit TRBD1. Germline trimming cut 5 bases from V and 12 bases from J; bases unmatched to any gene: 8. CDR1 and CDR2 (germline): SGHAT, FQNNGV. The CDR3 spans 13 residues.

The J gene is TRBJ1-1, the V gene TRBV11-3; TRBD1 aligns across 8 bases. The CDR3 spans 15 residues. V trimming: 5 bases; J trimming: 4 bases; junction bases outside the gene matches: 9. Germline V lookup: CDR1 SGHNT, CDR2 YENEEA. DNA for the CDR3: TGTGCCAGCAGCCTTGGACAGGGAAGAGTCACTGAAGCTTTCTTT. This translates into CASSLGQGRVTEAFF.

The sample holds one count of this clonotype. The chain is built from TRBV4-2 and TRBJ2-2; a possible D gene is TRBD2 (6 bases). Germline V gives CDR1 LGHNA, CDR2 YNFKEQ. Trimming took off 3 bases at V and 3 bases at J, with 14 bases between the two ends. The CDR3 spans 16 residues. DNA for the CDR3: TGTGCCAGCAGCCATTCCGGCAGGGAGGACACCGGGGAGCTGTTTTTT. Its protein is CASSHSGREDTGELFF.

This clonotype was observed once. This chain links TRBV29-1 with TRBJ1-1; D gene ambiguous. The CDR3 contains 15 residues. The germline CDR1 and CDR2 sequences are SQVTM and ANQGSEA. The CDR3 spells CSVSSHKSMNTEAFF. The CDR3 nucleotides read TGCAGTGTATCCAGCCACAAGTCCATGAACACTGAAGCTTTCTTT.

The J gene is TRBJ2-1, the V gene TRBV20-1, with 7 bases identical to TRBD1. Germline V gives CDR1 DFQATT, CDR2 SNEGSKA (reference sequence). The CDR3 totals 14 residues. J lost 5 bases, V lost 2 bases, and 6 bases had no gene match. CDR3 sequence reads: CSARSGTENNEQFF. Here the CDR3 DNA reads TGCAGTGCTAGATCCGGGACAGAGAACAATGAGCAGTTCTTC.

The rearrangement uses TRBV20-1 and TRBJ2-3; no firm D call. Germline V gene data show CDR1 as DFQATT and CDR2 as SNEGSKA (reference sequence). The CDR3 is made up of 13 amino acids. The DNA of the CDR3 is TGCAGCGAATCAGGATATAGCACAGATACGCAGTATTTT. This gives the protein CSESGYSTDTQYF.

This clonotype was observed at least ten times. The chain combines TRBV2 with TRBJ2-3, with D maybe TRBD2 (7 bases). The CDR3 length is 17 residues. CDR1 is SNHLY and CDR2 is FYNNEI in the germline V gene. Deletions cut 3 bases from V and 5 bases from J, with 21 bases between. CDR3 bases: TGTGCCAGCAGTGATACGCTAGGGGGGGCTCAGGGAGATACGCAGTATTTT. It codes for CASSDTLGGAQGDTQYF.

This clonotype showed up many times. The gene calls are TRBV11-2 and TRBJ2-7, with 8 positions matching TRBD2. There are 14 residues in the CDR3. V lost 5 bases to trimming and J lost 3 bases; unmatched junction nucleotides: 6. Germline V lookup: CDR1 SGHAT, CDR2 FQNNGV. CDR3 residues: CASSLSGANYEQYF. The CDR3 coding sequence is TGTGCCAGCAGCCTTAGCGGGGCCAACTACGAGCAGTACTTC.

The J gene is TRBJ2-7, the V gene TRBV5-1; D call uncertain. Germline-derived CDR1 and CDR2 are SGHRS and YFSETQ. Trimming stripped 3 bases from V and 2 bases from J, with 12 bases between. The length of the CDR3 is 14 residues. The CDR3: CASSSLSLTYEQYF. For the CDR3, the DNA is TGCGCCAGCAGCTCTCTTTCCCTTACCTACGAGCAGTACTTC.

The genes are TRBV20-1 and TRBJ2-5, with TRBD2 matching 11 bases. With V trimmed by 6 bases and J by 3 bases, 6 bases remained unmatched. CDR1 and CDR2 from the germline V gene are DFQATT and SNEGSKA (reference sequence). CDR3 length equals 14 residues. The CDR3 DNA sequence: TGCAGTGCCTCTCGACTAGCGGGAAAAGAGACCCAGTACTTC. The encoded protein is CSASRLAGKETQYF.

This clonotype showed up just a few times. CDR3 nucleotides: TGTGCCAGCAGCTCCTCGGTGGGAGCGAGAAGGTATACTTCTAACAATGAGCAGTTCTTC. It specifies CASSSSVGARRYTSNNEQFF. The J gene is TRBJ2-1, the V gene TRBV7-8, with D perhaps TRBD2 (5 bases). The CDR3 is made up of 20 amino acids. Between the trimmed V and J ends, which lost 4 bases and 5 bases, there was a span of 30 bases. The germline CDR1 and CDR2 sequences are SGHVS and FQNEAQ.

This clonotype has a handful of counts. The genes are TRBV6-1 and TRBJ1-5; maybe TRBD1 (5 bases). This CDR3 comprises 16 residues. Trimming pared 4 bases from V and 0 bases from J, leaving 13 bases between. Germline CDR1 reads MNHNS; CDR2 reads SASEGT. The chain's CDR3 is CASSASGFYSNQPQHF. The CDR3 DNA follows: TGTGCCAGCAGTGCATCAGGGTTTTATAGCAATCAGCCCCAGCATTTT.

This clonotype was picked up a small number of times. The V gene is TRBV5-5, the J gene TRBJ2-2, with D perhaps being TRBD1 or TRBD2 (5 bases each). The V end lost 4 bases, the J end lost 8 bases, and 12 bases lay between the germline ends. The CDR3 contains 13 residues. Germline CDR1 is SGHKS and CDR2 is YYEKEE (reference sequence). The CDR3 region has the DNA TGTGCCAGCAGCACGGGACCGGTGGGGGAGCTGTTTTTT. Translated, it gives CASSTGPVGELFF.